This T cell receptor beta chain derives from a study of blood T cell repertoires in COVID-19. In the study overall: The analysed material was cDNA or gDNA that came from T cells, B-cell-depleted T cells, or PBMCs.

Germline V gene sequence: CDR1 SGHKS, CDR2 YYEKEE (reference sequence). CDR3 length: 13 amino acids. V was pared by 4 bases and J by 4 bases, with 11 bases between. Authors' processing steps: Scientists estimated how many nucleated cells there were by amplifying reference gene primers. The protocol was immunoSEQ multiplex PCR, while the TCRdb copy is restricted to in-frame clones and leaves out a portion. V and J calls and clone size follow that table, whereas D and trimming were derived from the DNA. Of more than 300,000 clones in the sample, over 85% were seen once. The sequenced material came from peripheral blood. V and J are TRBV5-5 and TRBJ1-1, with D maybe TRBD1 (5 bases). This clonotype was sampled from a woman in her twenties or thirties with COVID-19, enrolled during active disease. The CDR3 sequence is CASSLTEITEAFF. As DNA, the CDR3 is TGTGCCAGCAGCCTGACAGAGATCACTGAAGCTTTCTTT.